The 29 T cell receptor beta chains below were found in one sample sequenced in a study of T cell responses to AZD1222 COVID-19 vaccine. The assay was immunoSEQ multiplex PCR, and TCRdb's table has in-frame clones only and misses some. The sample includes some 130,000 clones, 90% to 95% seen only once; the top ten take around 6.5%. The sequences come from peripheral blood, collected 28 days after the second AZD1222 dose. The receptors shown here come from an adult who received the AZD1222 COVID-19 vaccine.

The chain uses TRBV2 and TRBJ1-2; TRBD1 is a possible D gene (6 bases). Germline values: CDR1 SNHLY, CDR2 FYNNEI. CDR3 length equals 12 residues. V was clipped by 4 bases and J by 4 bases, with 7 bases between them. The CDR3 spells CASSGTVYGYTF. CDR3 sequence (DNA): TGTGCCAGCAGTGGGACAGTCTATGGCTACACCTTC.

The CDR3 reads CASCPGQGASFYGYTF. In DNA form, the CDR3 reads TGTGCCAGTTGCCCGGGACAGGGGGCGTCCTTCTATGGCTACACCTTC. The chain carries TRBV19 and TRBJ1-2; the match to TRBD1 covers 12 bases. With 8 bases clipped from V and 4 bases from J, the junction kept 11 bases outside the gene matches. The CDR3 totals 16 residues. CDR1 and CDR2 from the germline V gene are LNHDA and SQIVND (reference sequence). The variable domain in full, with the rest retrieved from reference TRBV19 and TRBJ1-2, is DGGITQSPKYLFRKEGQNVTLSCEQNLNHDAMYWYRQDPGQGLRLIYYSQIVNDFQKGDIAEGYSVSREKKESFPLTVTSAQKNPTAFYLCASCPGQGASFYGYTFGSGTRLTVV.

The rearrangement uses TRBV5-1 and TRBJ2-5, with unresolved D. The CDR3 has 13 residues. The V end lost 2 bases, the J end lost 5 bases, and 10 bases lay between the germline ends. Germline lookup yields CDR1 SGHRS and CDR2 YFSETQ. CDR3 in amino acids: CASSFGPGETQYF. The DNA for the CDR3 is TGCGCCAGCAGCTTCGGACCCGGGGAGACCCAGTACTTC.

The chain links TRBV15 to TRBJ2-5; D possibly corresponds to TRBD2 (6 bases). This CDR3 spans 15 amino acids. From germline, CDR1 is LNHNV and CDR2 YYDKDF (reference sequence). The V end was cut by 0 bases, the J end by 4 bases, with 12 bases between. The CDR3 is CATSREGLRGETQYF. The CDR3 DNA sequence: TGTGCCACCAGCAGAGAGGGACTTAGGGGAGAGACCCAGTACTTC. Full variable domain (rest looked up from reference TRBV15 and TRBJ2-5): DAMVIQNPRYQVTQFGKPVTLSCSQTLNHNVMYWYQQKSSQAPKLLFHYYDKDFNNEADTPDNFQSRRPNTSFCFLDIRSPGLGDTAMYLCATSREGLRGETQYFGPGTRLLVL.

The chain uses TRBV30 and TRBJ2-5; tentatively, D is TRBD1 or TRBD2 (5 bases each). Trimming pared 4 bases from V and 1 base from J, leaving 13 bases between. CDR3 size: 14 residues. CDR1 and CDR2 (germline): GTSNPN, SVGIG (reference sequence). CDR3 nucleotides: TGTGCCTGGAATTTCCCGGGGCTCCAAGAGACCCAGTACTTC. Translating it yields CAWNFPGLQETQYF.

The chain links TRBV6-5 to TRBJ2-1; 10 bases align to TRBD2. J gave up 9 bases and V 2 bases, and 7 bases lay outside the gene matches. The CDR3 contains 15 residues. Germline assignment: CDR1 MNHEY and CDR2 SVGAGI. The CDR3 sequence is CASSYLERGGREQFF. The CDR3 region has the DNA TGTGCCAGCAGTTACCTAGAGCGGGGGGGCCGTGAGCAGTTCTTC.

The chain couples TRBV7-7 to TRBJ2-1; TRBD2 matches 8 bases. The CDR3 loop spans 14 amino acids. Germline V CDR1 and CDR2: SSHAT, FNYEAQ (reference sequence). The CDR3 sequence is CASSRGGNYNEQFF. For the CDR3, the DNA is TGTGCTAGCTCCCGGGGGGGTAACTACAATGAGCAGTTCTTC.

The V gene is TRBV5-1, the J gene TRBJ2-7; D may be TRBD2 (6 bases). From germline, CDR1 is SGHRS and CDR2 YFSETQ. V was shortened by 3 bases and J by 2 bases, with 18 bases between the two germline ends. This CDR3 spans 16 amino acids. The CDR3, as DNA: TGCGCCAGCAGCTCGAATCAAAGGGACTTAACCTACGAGCAGTACTTC. As protein: CASSSNQRDLTYEQYF.

This chain's CDR3 is CASSSAGFVDAFF. In DNA form, the CDR3 reads TGTGCCAGCAGCTCCGCAGGGTTTGTAGACGCTTTCTTT. This chain uses TRBV7-3 with TRBJ1-1; a weak D match, TRBD1 (5 bases). Trimming took 4 bases from V and 11 from J, leaving 17 bases between them. This CDR3 has 13 residues. CDR1 is SGHTA, CDR2 FQGTGA, per germline.

V gene TRBV27 combines with J gene TRBJ1-5, with TRBD1 identical over 7 bases. The CDR3 covers 12 residues. The J segment lost 7 bases and the V segment lost 5 bases, leaving 2 bases of the junction unmatched. The germline gives CDR1 MNHEY, CDR2 SMNVEV (reference sequence). The CDR3 sequence: CASSNRGQPQHF. CDR3 bases: TGTGCCAGCAGTAACAGGGGCCAGCCCCAGCATTTT.

The J gene is TRBJ1-2, the V gene TRBV12-3 or TRBV12-4; D is unresolved. CDR3 length: 11 residues. V dropped 6 bases and J dropped 4 bases, with 6 bases sitting between them. In nucleotides, the CDR3 is TGTGCCAGCAGGCAAATCTATGGCTACACCTTC. It yields the protein CASRQIYGYTF.

The V and J genes are TRBV10-3 and TRBJ1-6; 9 bases line up with TRBD1. V was clipped by 10 bases and J by 14 bases; unmatched bases: 15. This CDR3 is built from 14 residues. Germline V lookup: CDR1 ENHRY, CDR2 SYGVKD. The CDR3 DNA is TGTGCCACCACTCCGGGGGACAGGGCGAGGGCCCTCCACTTT. Its protein is CATTPGDRARALHF.

The genes are TRBV27 and TRBJ2-7, with D possibly being TRBD1 (6 bases). Per germline, CDR1 MNHEY and CDR2 SMNVEV (reference sequence). V lost 4 bases and J lost 5, with 15 bases in between. There are 14 residues in the CDR3. This CDR3 is CASSYQGRLDEQYF. As DNA, the CDR3 is TGTGCCAGCAGTTATCAGGGGCGATTGGACGAGCAGTACTTC.

The rearrangement uses TRBV27 and TRBJ2-7; no clear D gene. This CDR3 region has 13 residues. Germline CDR1 and CDR2: MNHEY and SMNVEV (reference sequence). The V end lost 8 bases, the J end lost 5 bases, and 16 bases lay between the germline ends. Here the CDR3 DNA reads TGTGCCAGCTCTTCAGGAATTTGGGACGAGCAGTACTTC. Its protein product is CASSSGIWDEQYF.

The V gene is TRBV5-1, the J gene TRBJ2-7, with D unclear. Germline-derived CDR1 and CDR2 are SGHRS and YFSETQ. The V end was cut by 0 bases, the J end by 3 bases, with 10 bases between. The length of the CDR3 is 14 residues. The CDR3 is CASSLVPRGYEQYF. DNA for the CDR3: TGCGCCAGCAGCTTGGTGCCCAGAGGCTACGAGCAGTACTTC.

The gene calls are TRBV15 and TRBJ2-7; D gene unclear. V lost 5 bases and J 3 bases, leaving 11 bases between the germline ends. In germline, CDR1 is LNHNV, CDR2 YYDKDF (reference sequence). The CDR3 loop spans 13 amino acids. The CDR3 here is CATSWSQFYEQYF. For the CDR3, the DNA is TGTGCCACCAGCTGGTCCCAGTTCTACGAGCAGTACTTC.

The rearrangement uses TRBV30 and TRBJ2-2; a possible D gene is TRBD1 (5 bases). Germline V gene data show CDR1 as GTSNPN and CDR2 as SVGIG (reference sequence). V lost 2 bases, J lost 6 bases, and 10 bases lay in between. The CDR3 has 13 residues. The CDR3 region is CAWSQDNAGELFF. The DNA for the CDR3 is TGTGCCTGGAGTCAGGACAATGCCGGGGAGCTGTTTTTT.

The chain recombines TRBV12-3 or TRBV12-4 with TRBJ1-1; no clear D gene. The CDR3 has 12 amino acids. Trimming took off 7 bases at V and 7 bases at J, with 13 bases between the two ends. CDR3 sequence: CASTPQSGEAFF. CDR3 DNA: TGTGCCAGCACGCCCCAGTCCGGTGAAGCTTTCTTT.

The chain joins TRBV27 to TRBJ2-2; D gene ambiguous. Per the germline V gene, CDR1 is MNHEY and CDR2 is SMNVEV (reference sequence). Trimming took off 6 bases at V and 6 bases at J, with 20 bases between the two ends. The CDR3 contains 16 residues. CDR3 in DNA: TGTGCCAGCAGCACAAGACTCTACCCCCGACCCGGGGAGCTGTTTTTT. Protein sequence: CASSTRLYPRPGELFF.

The chain carries TRBV9 and TRBJ2-7; TRBD1 might be the D (7 bases). The CDR3 is 15 amino acids. Trimming removed 0 bases from V and 2 bases from J, with 12 bases in between. Germline V gene data show CDR1 as SGDLS and CDR2 as YYNGEE. The CDR3 sequence is CASSVAGGGTYEQYF. For the CDR3, the DNA is TGTGCCAGCAGCGTAGCAGGGGGAGGTACCTACGAGCAGTACTTC.

V usage is TRBV5-1 and J usage is TRBJ2-5; 10 bases align to TRBD1. CDR1 is SGHRS, CDR2 YFSETQ, per germline. Trimming took 4 bases from V and 9 from J; bases not matched to a gene: 9. This CDR3 has 14 amino acids. The CDR3, as DNA: TGCGCCAGCAGCCCTGGACAGGGGGAGGAGGCCCAGTACTTC. Translating it yields CASSPGQGEEAQYF.

The chain carries TRBV6-5 and TRBJ1-3; D is undetermined. This CDR3 has 13 amino acids. Germline CDR1 and CDR2: MNHEY and SVGAGI. Trimming left V 2 bases short and J 4 bases short, with 6 bases between. For the CDR3, the DNA is TGTGCCAGCAGTTACAGTGCAGGAAACACCATATATTTT. It encodes CASSYSAGNTIYF.

This chain links TRBV5-1 with TRBJ2-5; TRBD1 matches at 8 bases. The V and J ends lost 1 base and 5 bases, in that order; junction bases with no gene match: 10. CDR3 length: 16 residues. Germline-derived CDR1 and CDR2 are SGHRS and YFSETQ. DNA for the CDR3: TGCGCCAGCAGCTTGTCCGCCGGGACAGGCAGGGAGACCCAGTACTTC. It codes for CASSLSAGTGRETQYF.

V gene TRBV11-2 combines with J gene TRBJ1-1; TRBD1 matches at 7 bases. Germline V CDR1 and CDR2: SGHAT, FQNNGV. V shed 5 bases and J 1 base; nucleotides not matched to a gene: 7. CDR3 size: 15 residues. The CDR3 region is CASSRRTGRNTEAFF. CDR3 DNA sequence: TGTGCCAGCAGCAGACGGACAGGAAGGAACACTGAAGCTTTCTTT.

The DNA of the CDR3 is TGCGCCAGCAGCATCGGGACAGGAAACTATGGCTACACCTTC. This codes for CASSIGTGNYGYTF. The gene calls are TRBV5-1 and TRBJ1-2; the match to TRBD1 covers 8 bases. CDR1 and CDR2 from the germline V gene are SGHRS and YFSETQ. Unmatched junction bases numbered 4, after V lost 4 bases and J lost 2 bases. There are 14 residues in the CDR3.

The chain links TRBV3-1 (or the pseudogene TRBV3-2) to TRBJ2-3, with no clear D. Germline V lookup: CDR1 LGHDT, CDR2 YNNKEL (reference sequence). The CDR3 extends over 15 amino acids. V gave up 2 bases and J gave up 0 bases, with 9 bases separating them. The CDR3 DNA sequence: TGTGCCAGCAGCCAATTCCCTACTAGCACAGATACGCAGTATTTT. This translates into CASSQFPTSTDTQYF.

V gene TRBV4-3 combines with J gene TRBJ2-7; 8 bases align to TRBD1. Unmatched junction bases numbered 8, after V lost 3 bases and J lost 1 base. Germline CDR1 is LGHNA and CDR2 is YSLEER. The CDR3 runs to 16 residues. The CDR3 DNA follows: TGCGCCAGCAGCCAGAAGACAGGGGAACCATCCTACGAGCAGTACTTC. Translating gives CASSQKTGEPSYEQYF.

V is TRBV5-6 and J is TRBJ1-6; perhaps TRBD1 as D (5 bases). Germline lookup yields CDR1 SGHDT and CDR2 YYEEEE. CDR3 length: 15 residues. V lost 2 bases and J 9 bases, leaving 15 bases between the germline ends. The CDR3 is CASSFLSGDRSPLHF. CDR3 nucleotides: TGTGCCAGCAGCTTTCTATCGGGGGATCGTTCACCCCTCCACTTT.

This rearrangement joins TRBV24-1 to TRBJ2-3; no clear D gene. From germline, CDR1 is KGHDR and CDR2 SFDVKD. V was pared by 1 base and J by 6 bases, with 10 bases between. The CDR3 totals 14 residues. CDR3 DNA: TGTGCCACCAGTGATTTAAATTCGGGTGATACGCAGTATTTT. This encodes CATSDLNSGDTQYF.